This T cell receptor (beta chain) derives from a study of identical twins. This clonotype was recorded at least ten times. TCRdb re-called the 5' RACE reads through MiXCR, storing one row per CDR3 protein. The table records about 450,000 distinct CDR3 sequences, about 18% of them present only once. This CDR3 has 14 amino acids. Looked up from germline, CDR1 is DFQATT and CDR2 is SNEGSKA (reference sequence). Trimming left V 5 bases short and J 4 bases short, with 16 bases between. The chain couples TRBV20-1 to TRBJ2-3; unclear D gene. This TCR was recovered from a man in his forties or fifties in good health. The sequencing sample was made of naive T cells sorted from blood. CDR3 residues: CSAPSVGGSDTQYF. Written as DNA, the CDR3 is TGCAGTGCTCCCTCCGTGGGTGGGTCAGATACGCAGTATTTT.